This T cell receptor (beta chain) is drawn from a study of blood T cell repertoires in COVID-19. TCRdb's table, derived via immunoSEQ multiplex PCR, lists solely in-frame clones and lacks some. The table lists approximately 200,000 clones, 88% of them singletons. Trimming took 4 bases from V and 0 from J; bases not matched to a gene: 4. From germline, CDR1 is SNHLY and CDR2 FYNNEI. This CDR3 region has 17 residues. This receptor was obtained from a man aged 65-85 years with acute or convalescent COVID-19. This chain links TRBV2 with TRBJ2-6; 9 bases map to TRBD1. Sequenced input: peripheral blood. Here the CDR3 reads CASSGQGGISGANVLTF. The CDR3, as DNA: TGTGCCAGCAGTGGACAGGGGGGGATCTCTGGGGCCAACGTCCTGACTTTC. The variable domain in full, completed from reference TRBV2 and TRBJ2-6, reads EPEVTQTPSHQVTQMGQEVILRCVPISNHLYFYWYRQILGQKVEFLVSFYNNEISEKSEIFDDQFSVERPDGSNFTLKIRSTKLEDSAMYFCASSGQGGISGANVLTFGAGSRLTVL.